The source of this TCR beta chain is a study of cytomegalovirus exposure and HLA in healthy donors. Primers included in the PCR were 60 Vbeta and 13 Jbeta primers. This table comes from immunoSEQ multiplex PCR, and its TCRdb copy is limited to in-frame clones, with some not included. Found here are roughly 180,000 clones, roughly 80% of them singletons; the top ten hold roughly 1.3%. The CDR3 consists of 18 residues. CDR1 and CDR2 from the germline V gene are SGHTA and FQGNSA. The ends lost 5 bases at V and 5 bases at J; junction bases unmatched: 8. The V gene is TRBV7-2, the J gene TRBJ2-2; 16 bases agree with TRBD2. The sequencing input was PBMCs. This sequence originates from a man aged 25-40 years in good health and CMV-seronegative. The CDR3: CASSPAPGLAGGTGELFF. The CDR3 DNA follows: TGTGCCAGCAGCCCAGCCCCGGGACTAGCGGGAGGGACCGGGGAGCTGTTTTTT.